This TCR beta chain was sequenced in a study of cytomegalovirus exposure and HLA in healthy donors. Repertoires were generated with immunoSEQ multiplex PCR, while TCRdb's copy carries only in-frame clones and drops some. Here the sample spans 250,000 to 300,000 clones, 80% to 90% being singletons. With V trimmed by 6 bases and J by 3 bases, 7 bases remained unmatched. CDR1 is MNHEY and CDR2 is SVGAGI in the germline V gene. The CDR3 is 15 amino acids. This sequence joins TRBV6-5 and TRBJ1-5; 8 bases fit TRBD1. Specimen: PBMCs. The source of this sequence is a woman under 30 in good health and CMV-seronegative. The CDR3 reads CASRLQGGLNQPQHF. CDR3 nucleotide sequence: TGTGCCAGCAGACTACAGGGGGGACTCAATCAGCCCCAGCATTTT.